This T cell receptor (beta chain) was retrieved from a study of T-cell memory formation after mild COVID-19. Notes on the study in general: Contracting CD4+ clones lay largely in CM and EM, with CD8+ ones residing in EMRA.

On this clonotype: Its cognate antigen is unknown.

TCRdb passed the 5' RACE reads through MiXCR, listing each CDR3 protein once. The data hold more than 75,000 distinct CDR3 sequences, with approximately 23% observed a single time. This CDR3 region has 14 residues. Germline CDR1 MNHEY, CDR2 SVGEGT. V shed 8 bases, J shed 6 bases, and the junction held 13 bases outside the gene matches. This rearrangement joins TRBV6-2 or TRBV6-3 to TRBJ2-7, with 7 bases identical to TRBD2. The sequencing input was PBMCs or a T cell subset sorted from them (not recorded which). The clonotype comes from a man aged 18 to 30 who had mild COVID-19 (a few samples of this study predate the infection). Cell type and time point are not known. The CDR3 DNA sequence: TGTGCCAGCGAGAGCGGGACTCTACCGGTCGAGCAGTACGTC. Its protein product is CASESGTLPVEQYV.